This T cell receptor (beta chain) was profiled in a study of PD-L1 blockade in urothelial cancer. Study summary: Chemotherapy regimens numbering 0 to 3 had been given to patients.

Time point denoted: pretreatment peripheral blood. The cohort comprised individuals with locally advanced or metastatic urothelial carcinoma. Sequencing used immunoSEQ multiplex PCR; TCRdb keeps in-frame clones, though not all of them. The sample has 65,000 to 90,000 clones; roughly 89% are singletons. The CDR3 sequence is 13 residues long. V was cut by 3 bases and J by 5 bases, with 11 bases left in between. CDR1 and CDR2 (germline): SGDLS, YYNGEE. The V and J genes are TRBV9 and TRBJ2-5; a possible D gene is TRBD1 (5 bases). The source of this sequence is an older woman with urothelial cancer. The sample in question was PBMCs, obtained around atezolizumab (anti-PD-L1) treatment. Written as DNA, the CDR3 is TGTGCCAGCAGCGAGCAGGGTGCCGAGACCCAGTACTTC. Amino acid sequence: CASSEQGAETQYF.